The entry below describes one T cell receptor beta chain. The data were obtained in a study of cytomegalovirus exposure and HLA in healthy donors. Assay: immunoSEQ multiplex PCR; the TCRdb copy retains only in-frame clones and omits some. This sample has about 110,000 clones, with roughly 90% found just once. V gave up 1 base and J gave up 4 bases, with 14 bases separating them. The CDR3 has 16 residues. CDR1 LGHNA and CDR2 YNFKEQ come from the germline V gene. The sequence was obtained from a woman aged 25 to 39 in good health and CMV-seropositive. The chain employs TRBV4-2 and TRBJ2-1; maybe TRBD1 (5 bases). Input material: PBMCs. CDR3: CASSQVATRQYNEQFF. CDR3 coding DNA: TGTGCCAGCAGCCAAGTCGCCACGCGACAGTACAATGAGCAGTTCTTC.